These 10 T cell receptor beta chains were sequenced from one sample in a study of T cell changes during pregnancy in multiple sclerosis. Sequencing used immunoSEQ multiplex PCR; TCRdb keeps in-frame clones, though not all of them. The sample has roughly 32,000 clones; about 89% are singletons. Sequencing used CD8+ T cells from peripheral blood mononuclear cells, obtained in the third trimester of pregnancy. Receptor source: a female donor with multiple sclerosis, enrolled in a pregnancy study.

V and J are TRBV10-2 and TRBJ2-2; 8 nucleotides align to TRBD2. After removal of 10 bases from V and 5 bases from J, the junction contained 6 bases not matched to a gene. There are 13 residues in the CDR3. The germline V gene has CDR1 WSHSY and CDR2 SAAADI. The CDR3 DNA reads TGCGCCACCACGGGAGGGCGGACCGGGGAGCTGTTTTTT. Translation: CATTGGRTGELFF.

The V and J genes are TRBV7-9 and TRBJ1-1, with unresolved D. The CDR3 is 13 amino acids. Trimming cost V 2 bases and J 6 bases, with 10 bases left between them. Per germline, CDR1 SEHNR and CDR2 FQNEAQ (reference sequence). CDR3 sequence: CASSLPGWSEAFF. Here the CDR3 DNA reads TGTGCCAGCAGCTTACCAGGTTGGTCTGAAGCTTTCTTT.

The gene calls are TRBV6-5 and TRBJ2-1; 7 nucleotides align to TRBD2. The CDR3 contains 13 residues. The trim removed 0 bases at V and 8 bases at J, leaving 1 base unmatched. The germline V gene has CDR1 MNHEY and CDR2 SVGAGI. The CDR3 loop reads CASSYSLAYEQFF. CDR3 DNA: TGTGCCAGCAGTTACTCACTAGCGTATGAGCAGTTCTTC.

V usage is TRBV29-1 and J usage is TRBJ1-2; 9 bases map to TRBD1. CDR3 size: 16 residues. The V and J ends lost 7 bases and 2 bases, in that order; junction bases with no gene match: 14. Germline V gives CDR1 SQVTM, CDR2 ANQGSEA. CDR3 in DNA: TGCAGCGCTAGCCTCGGGGGACAGGGACAAAACTATGGCTACACCTTC. Protein: CSASLGGQGQNYGYTF. Looking up the rest from reference TRBV29-1 and TRBJ1-2 gives the full variable domain: SAVISQKPSRDICQRGTSLTIQCQVDSQVTMMFWYRQQPGQSLTLIATANQGSEATYESGFVIDKFPISRPNLTFSTLTVSNMSPEDSSIYLCSASLGGQGQNYGYTFGSGTRLTVV.

This chain uses TRBV10-2 with TRBJ2-5; 9 bases agree with TRBD2. The CDR3 has 14 residues. V gave up 6 bases and J gave up 5 bases; unmatched junction bases: 7. Germline values: CDR1 WSHSY, CDR2 SAAADI. The CDR3 region has the DNA TGCGCCAGCAGGGTAACTAGCGGGTGGGAGACCCAGTACTTC. Its translation: CASRVTSGWETQYF.

This clone appeared once. The V gene is TRBV7-6, the J gene TRBJ2-7; possible D gene TRBD1, 6 bases. The CDR3 sequence is 18 residues long. Germline V lookup: CDR1 SGHVS, CDR2 FNYEAQ. The germline V and J ends were trimmed by 1 base and 4 bases, with 23 bases remaining between them. The CDR3, as DNA: TGTGCCAGCAGCTTAGTAGGGCAGGGGCCGAACCTAGCTTACGAGCAGTACTTC. The encoded protein is CASSLVGQGPNLAYEQYF.

The CDR3: CAWSFWPTGMNTGELFF. DNA for the CDR3: TGTGCCTGGAGTTTTTGGCCGACAGGGATGAACACCGGGGAGCTGTTTTTT. The genes are TRBV30 and TRBJ2-2, with 7 bases fitting TRBD1. The germline CDR1 and CDR2 sequences are GTSNPN and SVGIG (reference sequence). CDR3 length: 17 amino acids. V gave up 2 bases and J gave up 1 base; unmatched junction bases: 10.

The genes are TRBV27 and TRBJ2-1; 8 bases map to TRBD1. The V gene end was trimmed by 9 bases and the J gene end by 0 bases; junction bases not matched to a gene: 19. CDR3 length: 19 amino acids. The V gene's germline CDR1 is MNHEY and CDR2 SMNVEV (reference sequence). The CDR3 protein is CASSPQGAGYFSSYNEQFF. The CDR3 region has the DNA TGTGCCAGTTCCCCTCAGGGGGCCGGATACTTCAGCTCCTACAATGAGCAGTTCTTC.

The chain has TRBV9 and TRBJ2-5; 9 bases are a match to TRBD1. The CDR3 is 16 amino acids. V lost 4 bases and J lost 2; bases outside the gene matches: 9. Germline-derived CDR1 and CDR2 are SGDLS and YYNGEE. The CDR3 DNA reads as TGTGCCAGCAGCCACCCTCCCGGGACAGGGCAAGAGACCCAGTACTTC. This codes for CASSHPPGTGQETQYF.

This clone came up once. This rearrangement joins TRBV7-3 to TRBJ2-2; no clear D gene. This CDR3 has 14 amino acids. Germline V gene lookup returns CDR1 SGHTA and CDR2 FQGTGA. Trimming removed 2 bases from V and 3 bases from J, with 7 bases in between. The CDR3 bases are TGTGCCAGCAGCTTAGACACCTACACCGGGGAGCTGTTTTTT. It specifies CASSLDTYTGELFF.